These T cell receptor beta chains were read from a single sample in a study of blood T cell repertoires in COVID-19. Here immunoSEQ multiplex PCR was the method, and the copy in TCRdb shows in-frame clones only, minus some. Among roughly 200,000 clones listed, around nine tenths were seen once. The sample consisted of peripheral blood. These TCRs come from a man aged 35 to 55 with acute or convalescent COVID-19. The CDR3 runs from the conserved cysteine through the conserved F or W. The D gene is left open where the match is weak. The size field is filled for only some rows; it gives once, few, many or a size class.

V	size	J	D	CDR3	DNA
TRBV10-3	.	TRBJ2-3	.	CAISERGLAAGATSGTDTQYF	TGTGCCATCAGTGAGAGGGGCCTAGCGGCGGGGGCGACCTCTGGCACAGATACGCAGTATTTT
TRBV14	.	TRBJ2-2	TRBD2	CASSQGRGINTGELFF	TGTGCCAGCAGCCAGGGGCGGGGGATCAACACCGGGGAGCTGTTTTTT
TRBV7-9	few	TRBJ1-1	.	CASSGTGLSNAEAFF	TGTGCCAGCAGCGGAACAGGGCTGTCGAACGCTGAAGCTTTCTTT
TRBV6-2/TRBV6-3	once	TRBJ2-1	TRBD1	CASSRDRGFYNEQFF	TGTGCCAGCAGTCGGGACAGGGGATTTTACAATGAGCAGTTCTTC
TRBV10-3	.	TRBJ2-7	TRBD1	CATARTGDRGGYEQYF	TGTGCCACCGCACGAACGGGGGACAGGGGGGGTTACGAGCAGTACTTC
TRBV5-6	.	TRBJ2-7	TRBD1	CASSSITGTDSYEQYF	TGTGCCAGCAGCTCGATAACCGGGACAGACTCCTACGAGCAGTACTTC
TRBV7-9	.	TRBJ2-6	TRBD1	CASSIGTGGFGANVLTF	TGTGCCAGCAGCATTGGGACAGGGGGCTTCGGGGCCAACGTCCTGACTTTC
TRBV19	.	TRBJ2-2	TRBD1	CASGQGLNTGELFF	TGTGCCAGTGGACAGGGCCTGAACACCGGGGAGCTGTTTTTT
TRBV7-9	.	TRBJ1-2	TRBD1	CASSNPGQGHGYTF	TGTGCCAGCAGTAATCCGGGACAGGGGCATGGCTACACCTTC
TRBV27	.	TRBJ2-7	TRBD2	CASSLGGGHYEQYF	TGTGCCAGCAGTTTAGGCGGGGGTCACTACGAGCAGTACTTC
TRBV7-7	.	TRBJ1-1	.	CASSFSMNTEAFF	TGTGCCAGCAGCTTTTCCATGAACACTGAAGCTTTCTTT
TRBV6-5	.	TRBJ1-4	.	CASSYGGATNEKLFF	TGTGCCAGCAGTTACGGGGGGGCAACTAATGAAAAACTGTTTTTT
TRBV28	.	TRBJ2-3	.	CASSSGGASTDTQYF	TGTGCCAGCAGTTCTGGCGGGGCCAGCACAGATACGCAGTATTTT
TRBV2	.	TRBJ1-3	TRBD1	CASSAPGQGSGNTIYF	TGTGCCAGCAGTGCTCCGGGACAGGGTTCGGGAAACACCATATATTTT
TRBV9	.	TRBJ1-2	.	CASSRGHNYGYTF	TGTGCCAGCAGCCGGGGACATAACTATGGCTACACCTTC
TRBV7-9	.	TRBJ2-3	.	CASSGDTQYF	TGTGCCAGCTCAGGGGATACGCAGTATTTT
TRBV5-8	.	TRBJ2-5	TRBD2	CASSLASLAGVGQETQYF	TGTGCCAGCAGCTTGGCCTCGCTAGCGGGGGTAGGGCAAGAGACCCAGTACTTC
TRBV4-1	once	TRBJ2-1	TRBD1	CASSQDDRGFYNEQFF	TGCGCCAGCAGCCAAGACGACAGGGGCTTTTACAATGAGCAGTTCTTC